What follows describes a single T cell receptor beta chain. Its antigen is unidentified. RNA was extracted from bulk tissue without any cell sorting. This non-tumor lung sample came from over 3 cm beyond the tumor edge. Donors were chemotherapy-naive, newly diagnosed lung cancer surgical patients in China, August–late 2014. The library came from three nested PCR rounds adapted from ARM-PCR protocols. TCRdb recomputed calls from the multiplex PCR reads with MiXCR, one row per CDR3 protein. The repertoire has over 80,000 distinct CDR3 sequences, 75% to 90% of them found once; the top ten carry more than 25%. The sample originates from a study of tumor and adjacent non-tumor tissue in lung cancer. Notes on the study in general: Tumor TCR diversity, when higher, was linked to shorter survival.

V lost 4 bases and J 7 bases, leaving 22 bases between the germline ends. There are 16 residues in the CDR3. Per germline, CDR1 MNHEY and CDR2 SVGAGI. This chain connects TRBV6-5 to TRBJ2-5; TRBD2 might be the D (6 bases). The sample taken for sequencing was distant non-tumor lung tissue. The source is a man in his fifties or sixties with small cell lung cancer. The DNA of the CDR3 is TGTGCCAGCAGTTTCCACCGCGGTCTGGAGGAGGGGACCCAGTACTTC. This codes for CASSFHRGLEEGTQYF.